This TCR beta chain is from a study of tissue T cells after allogeneic stem cell transplantation. Across the study: Patients with graft-versus-host disease had grafts: several unmodified, three CD34-selected and T-cell-depleted. Notes on the study in general: Motif-based clustering found tissue-specific repertoire signatures shared across patients, though few clones were shared.

Regarding this clone: Its antigen remains unidentified.

TCRdb keeps only in-frame clones here, not all; method: immunoSEQ multiplex PCR. Of fewer than 1,500 clones in the sample, around 66% were seen once. The CDR3 is 15 residues long. With V trimmed by 4 bases and J by 7 bases, 8 bases remained unmatched. Germline V gene lookup returns CDR1 SGHDT and CDR2 YYEEEE. Steroid-refractory graft-versus-host disease after allogeneic hematopoietic cell transplant qualified adults for prospective research-autopsy enrollment. Sequencing used bone marrow, obtained at autopsy. The chain has TRBV5-6 and TRBJ1-6, with 7 bases aligning to TRBD1. The receptor was isolated from an older male patient with steroid-refractory graft-versus-host disease after an allogeneic stem cell transplant. Some T cells may be graft donor cells. Written as DNA, the CDR3 is TGTGCCAGCAGCCCACAGGGGCGAACGAATTCACCCCTCCACTTT. The encoded protein is CASSPQGRTNSPLHF.